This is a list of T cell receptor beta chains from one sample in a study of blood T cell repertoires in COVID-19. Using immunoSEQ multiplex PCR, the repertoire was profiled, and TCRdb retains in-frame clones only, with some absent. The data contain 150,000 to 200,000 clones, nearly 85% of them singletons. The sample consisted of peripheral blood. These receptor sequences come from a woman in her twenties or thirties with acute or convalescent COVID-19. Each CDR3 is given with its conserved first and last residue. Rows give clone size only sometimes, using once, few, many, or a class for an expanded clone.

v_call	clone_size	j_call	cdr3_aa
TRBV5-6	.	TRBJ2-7	CATQNRVATYEQYF
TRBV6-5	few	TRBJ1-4	CASKLTTATNEKLFF
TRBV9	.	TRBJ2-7	CASSAQTGPYEQYF
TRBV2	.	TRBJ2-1	CASSTDLANEQFF
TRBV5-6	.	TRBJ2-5	CASSETKLGLAGQETQYF
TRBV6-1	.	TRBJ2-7	CASSESVGGKPPNEQYF
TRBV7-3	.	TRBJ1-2	CASSPIGESHYRGLGGYGYTF
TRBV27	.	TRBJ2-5	CASSPFPGGQDVKLGEETQYF
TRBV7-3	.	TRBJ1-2	CASSFGGGYGYTF
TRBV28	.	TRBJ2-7	CASEPGTHAYEQYF
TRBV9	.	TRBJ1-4	CASSGQSYTEKLFF
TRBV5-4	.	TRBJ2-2	CASSLEGASGELFF
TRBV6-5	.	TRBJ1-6	CASRPDRVYNSPLHF
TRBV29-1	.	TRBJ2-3	CSVASGNAGDTQYF
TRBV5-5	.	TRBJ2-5	CASSLDTGVAETQYF
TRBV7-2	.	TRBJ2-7	CASSLAGSGAYEQYF
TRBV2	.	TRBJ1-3	CASSEGQSSGNTIYF
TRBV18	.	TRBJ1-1	CASSPPFEGNTEAFF
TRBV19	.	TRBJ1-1	CASTLTPSGAFF
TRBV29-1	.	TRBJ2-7	CSVEQGETYEQYF
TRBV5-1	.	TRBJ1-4	CASSPTGNANEKLFF
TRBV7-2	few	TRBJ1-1	CASSLYVSRGSVLYAEAFF
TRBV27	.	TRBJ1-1	CASSHRGAFF
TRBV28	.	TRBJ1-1	CASRTQAANTEAFF
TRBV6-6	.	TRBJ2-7	CASRGPPGQEIHEQYF
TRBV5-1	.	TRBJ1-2	CASRKMGTGIYSYGYTF
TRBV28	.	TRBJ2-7	CASSSASKTRAGEQYF
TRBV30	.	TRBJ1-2	CAWSPTGNRYGYTF
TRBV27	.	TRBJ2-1	CASSLLADYNEQFF
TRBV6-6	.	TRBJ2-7	CASSYLAYYEQYF
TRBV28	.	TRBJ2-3	CASKVDRGTDTQYF
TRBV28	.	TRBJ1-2	CASSLSGQGLYGYTF
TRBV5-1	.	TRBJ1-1	CASSSGLVTEAFF
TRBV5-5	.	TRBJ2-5	CASSLAPAGGRETQYF
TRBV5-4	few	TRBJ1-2	CASSFRGSGYTF
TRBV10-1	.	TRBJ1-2	CASSPRTGNGYTF
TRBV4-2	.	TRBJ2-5	CASSQDSGYQETQYF
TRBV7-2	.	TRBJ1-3	CASSLGGQSGANTIYF
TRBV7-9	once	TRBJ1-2	CASSLGGDGYTF
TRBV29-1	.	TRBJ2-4	CSAELAGGLLAKNIQYF
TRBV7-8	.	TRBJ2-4	CASSSTGDSYDIQYF
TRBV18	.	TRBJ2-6	CASSPLVIAGTVISSGANVLTF
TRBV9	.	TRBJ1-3	CASSPSVAGGNTIYF
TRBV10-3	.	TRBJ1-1	CAITADRNTEAFF
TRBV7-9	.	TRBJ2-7	CASSPPSDAYEQYF
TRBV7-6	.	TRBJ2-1	CASSLAQGARYNEQFF
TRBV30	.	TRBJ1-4	CAWSVVVVEKLFF
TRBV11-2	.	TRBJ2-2	CASSFTSGPNTGELFF